The TCR beta chain under discussion was sequenced for a study of cytomegalovirus exposure and HLA in healthy donors. The primer mix had 60 Vbeta and 13 Jbeta primers. Data came from immunoSEQ multiplex PCR; TCRdb stores just in-frame clones and leaves some out. The sample carries around 170,000 clones, over 65% recorded once. J lost 8 bases, V lost 4 bases, and 15 bases had no gene match. This CDR3 is built from 16 residues. CDR1 is SGHAT, CDR2 FQNNGV, per germline. The receptor comes from a man aged 18-30 years in good health and CMV-seronegative. The rearrangement uses TRBV11-2 and TRBJ1-2; 8 nucleotides match TRBD1. Sequenced input: PBMCs. CDR3 sequence reads: CASSSIATGVMRGYTF. DNA of the CDR3: TGTGCCAGCAGCTCGATTGCGACAGGGGTAATGCGAGGCTACACCTTC.